This paragraph covers one T cell receptor beta chain sequence. The antigen remains unidentified. A history of autoimmune disease or systemic immunosuppression excluded patients. This record comes from a study of OX40 agonist ivuxolimab in advanced cancers. TCRdb keeps only in-frame clones here, not all; method: immunoSEQ multiplex PCR. The sample has tens of thousands of clones; approximately 80% are singletons. Study conclusions and caveats: More expanded clones were found, on average, in CD8+ than in CD4+ T cells.

The source is an adult with an advanced solid tumor such as melanoma, head and neck, liver or kidney cancer. Sequencing used CD4+ or CD8+ T cells sorted from blood, obtained in a trial of the OX40 agonist ivuxolimab.

The CDR3 region is CASRVGEKLFF. CDR3 sequence (DNA): TGTGCCAGCAGGGTGGGTGAAAAACTGTTTTTT. This chain connects TRBV27 to TRBJ1-4; D is unclear. V was clipped by 6 bases and J by 7 bases, with 6 bases between them. CDR3 length: 11 amino acids. Germline assignment: CDR1 MNHEY and CDR2 SMNVEV (reference sequence).